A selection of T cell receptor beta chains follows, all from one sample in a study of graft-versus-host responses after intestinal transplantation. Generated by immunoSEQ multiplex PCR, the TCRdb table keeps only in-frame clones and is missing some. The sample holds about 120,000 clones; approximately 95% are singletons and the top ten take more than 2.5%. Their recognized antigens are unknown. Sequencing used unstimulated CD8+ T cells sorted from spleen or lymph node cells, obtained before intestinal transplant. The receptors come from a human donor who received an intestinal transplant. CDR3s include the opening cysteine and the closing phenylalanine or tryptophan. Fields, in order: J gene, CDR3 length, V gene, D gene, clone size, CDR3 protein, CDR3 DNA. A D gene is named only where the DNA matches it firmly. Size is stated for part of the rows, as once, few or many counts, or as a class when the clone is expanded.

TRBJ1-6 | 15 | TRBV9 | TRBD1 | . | CASSPGQLYNSPLHF | TGTGCCAGCAGCCCGGGACAGCTATATAATTCACCCCTCCACTTT
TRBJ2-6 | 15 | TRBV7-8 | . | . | CASSLYLSGANVLTF | TGTGCCAGCAGCTTATACCTCTCTGGGGCCAACGTCCTGACTTTC
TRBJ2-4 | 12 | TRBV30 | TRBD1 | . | CASGQGEGIQYF | TGTGCCTCCGGACAGGGGGAGGGCATTCAGTACTTC
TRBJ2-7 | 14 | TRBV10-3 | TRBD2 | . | CAISEAGLPYEQYF | TGTGCCATCAGTGAAGCGGGACTACCCTACGAGCAGTACTTC
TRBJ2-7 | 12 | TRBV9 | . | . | CASSVGSSEQYF | TGTGCCAGCAGCGTAGGGTCGTCCGAGCAGTACTTC
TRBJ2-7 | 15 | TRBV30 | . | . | CAWSLGGGRAYEQYF | TGTGCCTGGTCCCTTGGGGGAGGTAGGGCCTACGAGCAGTACTTC
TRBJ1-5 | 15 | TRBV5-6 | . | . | CASSLGLYSNQPQHF | TGTGCCAGCAGCTTGGGCCTTTATAGCAATCAGCCCCAGCATTTT
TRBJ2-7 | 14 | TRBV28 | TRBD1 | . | CASSFPGQGYEQYF | TGTGCCAGCAGTTTCCCGGGACAGGGGTACGAGCAGTACTTC
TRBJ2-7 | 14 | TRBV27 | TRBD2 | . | CASSFLGLANEQYF | TGTGCCAGCAGTTTTCTAGGACTAGCCAACGAGCAGTACTTC
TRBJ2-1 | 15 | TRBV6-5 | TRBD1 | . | CASSYRGQGYNEQFF | TGTGCCAGCAGTTACAGGGGACAGGGATACAATGAGCAGTTCTTC
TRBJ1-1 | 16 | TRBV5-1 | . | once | CASSLARSFGNTEAFF | TGCGCCAGCAGCTTGGCCCGGAGTTTCGGTAACACTGAAGCTTTCTTT
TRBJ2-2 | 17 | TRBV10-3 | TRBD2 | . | CAISDPGLAVKGGELFF | TGTGCCATCAGTGACCCTGGACTAGCGGTCAAGGGTGGGGAGCTGTTTTTT
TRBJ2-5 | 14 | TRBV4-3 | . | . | CASSQAWGQETQYF | TGCGCCAGCAGCCAAGCCTGGGGGCAAGAGACCCAGTACTTC
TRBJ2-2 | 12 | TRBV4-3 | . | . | CASSQVSGELFF | TGCGCCAGCAGCCAAGTCTCAGGGGAGCTGTTTTTT
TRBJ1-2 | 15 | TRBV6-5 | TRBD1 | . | CASSYSGTGTYGYTF | TGTGCCAGCAGTTACTCGGGGACAGGGACCTATGGCTACACCTTC
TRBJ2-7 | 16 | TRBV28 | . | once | CASSFSGTPSNYEQYF | TGTGCCAGCAGTTTCTCCGGGACCCCCTCCAACTACGAGCAGTACTTC
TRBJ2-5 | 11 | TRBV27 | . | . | CASTWGGTQYF | TGTGCCAGCACCTGGGGTGGGACCCAGTACTTC
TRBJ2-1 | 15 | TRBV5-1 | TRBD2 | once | CASSLVAGGAHEQFF | TGCGCCAGCAGCTTGGTAGCGGGGGGTGCCCATGAGCAGTTCTTC
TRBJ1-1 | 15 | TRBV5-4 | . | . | CASSFPDSGSTEAFF | TGTGCCAGCAGCTTCCCCGACAGCGGTTCCACTGAAGCTTTCTTT
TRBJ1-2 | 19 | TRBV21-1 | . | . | CASSKERFPTGQGSPGYTF | TGTGCCAGCAGCAAAGAAAGGTTCCCCACGGGACAGGGGTCCCCTGGCTACACCTTC
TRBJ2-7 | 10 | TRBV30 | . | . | CAWTVAEQYF | TGTGCCTGGACTGTAGCGGAGCAGTACTTC
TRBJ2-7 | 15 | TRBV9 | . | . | CASSVAGGRVYEQYF | TGTGCCAGCAGCGTAGCAGGGGGGCGCGTCTACGAGCAGTACTTC
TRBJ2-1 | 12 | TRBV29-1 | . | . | CSGLCIHNEQFF | TGCAGCGGACTCTGCATCCACAATGAGCAGTTCTTC
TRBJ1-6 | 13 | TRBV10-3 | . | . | CAIVDRPNSPLHF | TGTGCCATCGTAGACAGACCTAATTCACCCCTCCACTTT
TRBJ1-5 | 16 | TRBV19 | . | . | CASIGRSPYSNQPQHF | TGTGCCAGTATAGGAAGGAGCCCGTATAGCAATCAGCCCCAGCATTTT
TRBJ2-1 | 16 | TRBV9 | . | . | CASSEQGLSSYNEQFF | TGTGCCAGCAGTGAACAGGGTTTAAGCTCCTACAATGAGCAGTTCTTC
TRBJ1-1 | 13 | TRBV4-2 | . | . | CASSQEGGREAFF | TGTGCCAGCAGCCAAGAAGGAGGGCGGGAAGCTTTCTTT
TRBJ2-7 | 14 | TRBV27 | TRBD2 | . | CASSSSGSAYEQYF | TGTGCCAGCAGTTCTAGCGGGAGCGCCTACGAGCAGTACTTC
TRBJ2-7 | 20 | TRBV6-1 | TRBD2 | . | CASSEGRGLAGGSLSYEQYF | TGTGCCAGCAGTGAAGGTCGAGGACTAGCGGGAGGATCACTCTCCTACGAGCAGTACTTC
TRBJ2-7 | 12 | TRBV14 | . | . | CASSQVFHEQYF | TGTGCCAGCAGCCAAGTCTTTCACGAGCAGTACTTC
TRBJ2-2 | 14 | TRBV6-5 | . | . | CASSLSDYTGELFF | TGTGCCAGCAGCCTTAGCGACTACACCGGGGAGCTGTTTTTT
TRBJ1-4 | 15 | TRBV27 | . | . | CASSSWGATNEKLFF | TGTGCCAGCAGTTCATGGGGTGCAACTAATGAAAAACTGTTTTTT
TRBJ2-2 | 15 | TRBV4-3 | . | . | CASSQYPRPTGELFF | TGCGCCAGCAGCCAATATCCCAGGCCCACCGGGGAGCTGTTTTTT
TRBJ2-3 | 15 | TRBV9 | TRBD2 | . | CASSAAGGSTDTQYF | TGTGCCAGCAGCGCCGCGGGGGGTTCCACAGATACGCAGTATTTT
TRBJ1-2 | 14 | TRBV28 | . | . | CASTPTVDNYGYTF | TGTGCCAGCACCCCTACCGTGGATAACTATGGCTACACCTTC
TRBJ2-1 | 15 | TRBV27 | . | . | CASSLGVSSYNEQFF | TGTGCCAGCAGTTTAGGCGTGAGCTCCTACAATGAGCAGTTCTTC
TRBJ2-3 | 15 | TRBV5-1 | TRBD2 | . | CASSAGLVGTDTQYF | TGCGCCAGCAGCGCCGGACTAGTCGGGACAGATACGCAGTATTTT
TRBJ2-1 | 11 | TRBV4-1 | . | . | CASSQNNEQFF | TGCGCCAGCAGCCAAAATAATGAGCAGTTCTTC
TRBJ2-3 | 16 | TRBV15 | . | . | CATSSGGSSLTDTQYF | TGTGCCACCAGCTCAGGGGGGTCATCACTCACAGATACGCAGTATTTT
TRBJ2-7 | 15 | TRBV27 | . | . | CASRITPGLLSEQYF | TGTGCCAGCAGGATAACACCGGGACTTCTTTCCGAGCAGTACTTC
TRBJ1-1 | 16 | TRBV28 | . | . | CASSLSISWENTEAFF | TGTGCCAGCAGTTTATCTATTTCCTGGGAGAACACTGAAGCTTTCTTT
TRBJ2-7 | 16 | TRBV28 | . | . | CASSHGYRDPTYEQYF | TGTGCCAGCAGCCATGGGTACAGGGACCCTACCTACGAGCAGTACTTC
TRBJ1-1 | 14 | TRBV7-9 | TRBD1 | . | CASSSGQGGLGAFF | TGTGCCAGCAGCTCCGGACAGGGAGGACTCGGAGCTTTCTTT
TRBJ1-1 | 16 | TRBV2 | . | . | CASSVPRAEGRTEAFF | TGTGCCAGCAGTGTTCCCAGGGCCGAGGGTAGGACTGAAGCTTTCTTT
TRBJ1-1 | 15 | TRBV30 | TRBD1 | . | CAWSVMDRGRTEAFF | TGTGCCTGGAGTGTTATGGACAGGGGGCGCACTGAAGCTTTCTTT
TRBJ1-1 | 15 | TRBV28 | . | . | CASSLSSGHNTEAFF | TGTGCCAGCAGTCTTTCGTCGGGCCACAACACTGAAGCTTTCTTT
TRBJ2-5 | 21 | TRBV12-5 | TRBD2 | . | CASGLVHYSGTSGRAKETQYF | TGTGCTAGTGGTTTGGTACATTATTCTGGGACTAGCGGGAGGGCCAAAGAGACCCAGTACTTC
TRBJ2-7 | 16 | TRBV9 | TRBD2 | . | CASSSRPDGRNDEQYF | TGTGCCAGCAGCTCCCGACCTGACGGGAGGAACGACGAGCAGTACTTC
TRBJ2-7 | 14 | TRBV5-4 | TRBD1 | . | CASSSGTGSYEQYF | TGTGCCAGCAGCTCCGGGACAGGGTCCTACGAGCAGTACTTC
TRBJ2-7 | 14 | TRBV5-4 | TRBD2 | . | CASSVAGEVGEQYF | TGTGCCAGCAGCGTAGCGGGAGAAGTGGGGGAGCAGTACTTC
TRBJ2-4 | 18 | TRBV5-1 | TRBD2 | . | CASSSKGSGHLAKNIQYF | TGCGCCAGCAGCTCCAAAGGTAGCGGGCATCTAGCCAAAAACATTCAGTACTTC
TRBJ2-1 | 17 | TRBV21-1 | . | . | CASSKELAEKLDNEQFF | TGTGCCAGCAGCAAAGAATTAGCGGAGAAACTAGACAATGAGCAGTTCTTC
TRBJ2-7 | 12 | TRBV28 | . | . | CASLRRGYEQYF | TGTGCCAGCCTCAGACGTGGCTACGAGCAGTACTTC
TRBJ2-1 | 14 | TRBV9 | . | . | CASSVAGRYNEQFF | TGTGCCAGCAGCGTAGCTGGTAGGTACAATGAGCAGTTCTTC
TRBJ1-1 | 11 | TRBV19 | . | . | CATAWRAEAFF | TGTGCCACTGCCTGGAGGGCTGAAGCTTTCTTT
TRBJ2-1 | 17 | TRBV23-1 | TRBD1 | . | CASSEPQDRRTFHEQFF | TGCGCCAGCAGTGAGCCACAGGACAGGAGAACGTTCCATGAGCAGTTCTTC
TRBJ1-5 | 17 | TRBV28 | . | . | CASRLRQATYSNQPQHF | TGTGCCAGCAGACTCAGACAGGCCACCTATAGCAATCAGCCCCAGCATTTT
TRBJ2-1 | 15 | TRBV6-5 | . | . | CASSYSPGDINEQFF | TGTGCCAGCAGTTACTCGCCAGGGGATATCAATGAGCAGTTCTTC
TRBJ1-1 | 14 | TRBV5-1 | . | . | CASSFREPNTEAFF | TGCGCCAGCAGCTTTAGGGAACCGAACACTGAAGCTTTCTTT